The rows below give T cell receptor beta chains drawn from one sample of a study of shared clonotypes between healthy human individuals. Only in-frame clones appear in the TCRdb table, and some are missing; sequencing was by immunoSEQ multiplex PCR. The sample has 530,000 or so clones; roughly 79% are singletons. Sequencing was performed on PBMCs. The receptors here all came from a woman aged 35 to 49 in good health. Some clones in this sample may be carry-over from other donors' samples. CDR3s include the opening cysteine and the closing phenylalanine or tryptophan. Each record gives: D gene, clone size, J gene, V gene, CDR3 length, CDR3 protein, CDR3 DNA. D genes are given only for firm matches. Size tells how often a clone was seen (once, few, many) or the class of an expanded clone, and some rows leave it out.

d_gene: TRBD1
abundance: few
j_gene: TRBJ2-7
v_gene: TRBV6-1
len: 16
CDR3aa: CASSERWTGFTYEQYF
CDR3nt: TGTGCCAGCAGTGAACGGTGGACAGGGTTTACCTACGAGCAGTACTTC

d_gene: .
abundance: .
j_gene: TRBJ2-7
v_gene: TRBV11-2
len: 13
CDR3aa: CASSLAQGYEQYF
CDR3nt: TGTGCCAGCAGCCTTGCCCAGGGCTACGAGCAGTACTTC

d_gene: .
abundance: .
j_gene: TRBJ1-2
v_gene: TRBV19
len: 16
CDR3aa: CASKDPPGPPTKGYTF
CDR3nt: TGTGCCAGTAAAGACCCCCCGGGACCTCCCACGAAGGGCTACACCTTC

d_gene: .
abundance: .
j_gene: TRBJ2-5
v_gene: TRBV21-1
len: 15
CDR3aa: CASRGGGPGGETQYF
CDR3nt: TGTGCCAGCAGGGGAGGCGGCCCAGGGGGAGAGACCCAGTACTTC

d_gene: .
abundance: .
j_gene: TRBJ2-1
v_gene: TRBV10-3
len: 12
CDR3aa: CAIKSLQNEQFF
CDR3nt: TGTGCCATCAAGTCTCTCCAGAATGAGCAGTTCTTC

d_gene: TRBD2
abundance: few
j_gene: TRBJ2-7
v_gene: TRBV5-1
len: 17
CDR3aa: CASSLAGSTSSGYEQYF
CDR3nt: TGCGCCAGCAGCTTGGCCGGATCGACTAGCTCGGGCTACGAGCAGTACTTC

d_gene: TRBD2
abundance: .
j_gene: TRBJ2-1
v_gene: TRBV4-2
len: 17
CDR3aa: CASSQEPLAGSVNEQFF
CDR3nt: TGTGCCAGCAGCCAGGAGCCCCTAGCGGGAAGTGTAAATGAGCAGTTCTTC

d_gene: .
abundance: .
j_gene: TRBJ2-4
v_gene: TRBV5-4
len: 13
CDR3aa: CASSWKSQGIQYF
CDR3nt: TGTGCCAGCAGCTGGAAATCGCAGGGGATTCAGTACTTC

d_gene: .
abundance: .
j_gene: TRBJ2-3
v_gene: TRBV7-6
len: 15
CDR3aa: CASSPTSNRADTQYF
CDR3nt: TGTGCCAGCAGCCCGACATCGAATCGAGCAGATACGCAGTATTTT

d_gene: .
abundance: .
j_gene: TRBJ2-7
v_gene: TRBV10-3
len: 14
CDR3aa: CAISESQKAYEQYF
CDR3nt: TGTGCCATCAGTGAGTCGCAAAAGGCCTACGAGCAGTACTTC

d_gene: TRBD1
abundance: .
j_gene: TRBJ2-5
v_gene: TRBV7-9
len: 14
CDR3aa: CASSLTGGQETQYF
CDR3nt: TGTGCCAGCAGCCTGACAGGGGGCCAAGAGACCCAGTACTTC

d_gene: TRBD2
abundance: .
j_gene: TRBJ2-3
v_gene: TRBV4-3
len: 17
CDR3aa: CASSQGATSGSLRTQYF
CDR3nt: TGCGCCAGCAGCCAAGGGGCGACTAGCGGGTCCTTACGCACGCAGTATTTT

d_gene: TRBD2
abundance: once
j_gene: TRBJ2-7
v_gene: TRBV15
len: 15
CDR3aa: CATSRDDPSGRQQYF
CDR3nt: TGTGCCACCAGCAGAGATGATCCTAGCGGGAGGCAGCAGTACTTC

d_gene: TRBD2
abundance: .
j_gene: TRBJ2-1
v_gene: TRBV6-5
len: 16
CDR3aa: CASSWGTSGINNEQFF
CDR3nt: TGTGCCAGCAGTTGGGGGACTAGCGGGATTAACAATGAGCAGTTCTTC

d_gene: .
abundance: .
j_gene: TRBJ1-1
v_gene: TRBV2
len: 13
CDR3aa: CASSVSFNTEAFF
CDR3nt: TGTGCCAGCAGTGTCAGCTTTAACACTGAAGCTTTCTTT

d_gene: TRBD2
abundance: once
j_gene: TRBJ2-3
v_gene: TRBV27
len: 15
CDR3aa: CASSRTSGGTDTQYF
CDR3nt: TGTGCCAGCAGTAGGACGTCGGGGGGGACAGATACGCAGTATTTT

d_gene: TRBD1
abundance: many
j_gene: TRBJ1-3
v_gene: TRBV5-1
len: 16
CDR3aa: CASSPSTGSSGNTIYF
CDR3nt: TGCGCCAGCAGCCCCTCGACAGGGAGCTCTGGAAACACCATATATTTT

d_gene: TRBD2
abundance: .
j_gene: TRBJ2-5
v_gene: TRBV29-1
len: 13
CDR3aa: CSVVGAGVETQYF
CDR3nt: TGCAGCGTTGTTGGAGCGGGAGTAGAGACCCAGTACTTC

d_gene: TRBD2
abundance: .
j_gene: TRBJ2-7
v_gene: TRBV18
len: 14
CDR3aa: CASSSSGTSYEQYF
CDR3nt: TGTGCCAGCTCAAGTAGCGGGACCTCCTACGAGCAGTACTTC

d_gene: .
abundance: once
j_gene: TRBJ2-3
v_gene: TRBV30
len: 14
CDR3aa: CAWSRGVSTDTQYF
CDR3nt: TGTGCCTGGAGTCGCGGAGTTAGCACAGATACGCAGTATTTT

d_gene: .
abundance: .
j_gene: TRBJ1-2
v_gene: TRBV5-8
len: 14
CDR3aa: CASSFRGRAGGYTF
CDR3nt: TGTGCCAGCAGCTTCCGGGGGCGCGCCGGTGGCTACACCTTC

d_gene: .
abundance: .
j_gene: TRBJ2-5
v_gene: TRBV28
len: 14
CDR3aa: CASRAPSRQETQYF
CDR3nt: TGTGCCAGCAGGGCCCCTAGCCGGCAAGAGACCCAGTACTTC

d_gene: .
abundance: .
j_gene: TRBJ1-2
v_gene: TRBV6-1
len: 16
CDR3aa: CASSEGTREANYGYTF
CDR3nt: TGTGCCAGCAGTGAAGGCACCAGGGAGGCTAACTATGGCTACACCTTC

d_gene: .
abundance: .
j_gene: TRBJ1-5
v_gene: TRBV2
len: 13
CDR3aa: CASSDRLRQPQHF
CDR3nt: TGTGCCAGCAGTGACAGGTTGAGGCAGCCCCAGCATTTT

d_gene: .
abundance: .
j_gene: TRBJ1-2
v_gene: TRBV6-5
len: 13
CDR3aa: CASSYSAGRGYTF
CDR3nt: TGTGCCAGCAGTTACTCGGCAGGGAGAGGCTACACCTTC

d_gene: TRBD2
abundance: .
j_gene: TRBJ2-7
v_gene: TRBV28
len: 14
CDR3aa: CASSLSTSGYEQYF
CDR3nt: TGTGCCAGCAGTTTAAGTACTAGCGGTTACGAGCAGTACTTC

d_gene: .
abundance: .
j_gene: TRBJ2-5
v_gene: TRBV25-1
len: 14
CDR3aa: CASSEYRGLEAQYF
CDR3nt: TGTGCCAGCAGTGAATATCGGGGGTTAGAGGCCCAGTACTTC

d_gene: .
abundance: .
j_gene: TRBJ1-2
v_gene: TRBV28
len: 13
CDR3aa: CASRAAGDYGYTF
CDR3nt: TGTGCCAGCAGAGCTGCGGGTGACTATGGCTACACCTTC

d_gene: TRBD1
abundance: .
j_gene: TRBJ1-1
v_gene: TRBV7-9
len: 17
CDR3aa: CASSRGQGGTEATEAFF
CDR3nt: TGTGCCAGCAGCCGGGGACAGGGGGGCACTGAAGCCACTGAAGCTTTCTTT

d_gene: .
abundance: .
j_gene: TRBJ1-2
v_gene: TRBV6-4
len: 13
CDR3aa: CASGVRVNYGYTF
CDR3nt: TGTGCCAGCGGCGTCAGGGTGAACTATGGCTACACCTTC

d_gene: .
abundance: once
j_gene: TRBJ1-2
v_gene: TRBV7-9
len: 14
CDR3aa: CASSLRGNDYGYTF
CDR3nt: TGTGCCAGCAGCTTAAGGGGAAATGACTATGGCTACACCTTC

d_gene: TRBD1
abundance: .
j_gene: TRBJ2-3
v_gene: TRBV10-3
len: 11
CDR3aa: CATRGSDTQYF
CDR3nt: TGTGCCACCAGGGGGTCCGATACGCAGTATTTT

d_gene: .
abundance: .
j_gene: TRBJ2-7
v_gene: TRBV30
len: 19
CDR3aa: CAGTGASGLRGKNPYEQYF
CDR3nt: TGTGCCGGCACAGGAGCCTCTGGTTTACGCGGAAAGAATCCCTACGAGCAGTACTTC

d_gene: TRBD2
abundance: few
j_gene: TRBJ2-7
v_gene: TRBV14
len: 15
CDR3aa: CASSHQLAGVYEQYF
CDR3nt: TGTGCCAGCAGCCACCAACTAGCGGGAGTCTACGAGCAGTACTTC

d_gene: .
abundance: .
j_gene: TRBJ2-5
v_gene: TRBV28
len: 16
CDR3aa: CASTLTDTSGRATQYF
CDR3nt: TGTGCCAGCACCCTAACGGACACCTCGGGAAGGGCGACCCAGTACTTC